This T cell receptor (beta chain) is drawn from a study of identical twins. V trimming: 2 bases; J trimming: 7 bases; junction bases outside the gene matches: 8. CDR1 is MGHRA and CDR2 is YSYEKL in the germline V gene. CDR3 length: 16 amino acids. TCRdb reprocessed the 5' RACE reads with MiXCR, giving one entry per CDR3 protein. The sample includes nearly 650,000 distinct CDR3 sequences, about 7.1% of them seen just once. The data were also submitted as part of a second study, on yellow fever vaccine responses in identical twins.

The sample taken for sequencing was PBMCs. This chain links TRBV4-1 with TRBJ2-3; 11 bases align to TRBD2. This receptor was identified in a woman aged 18-30 years in good health. Written as DNA, the CDR3 is TGCGCCAGCAGCCAAACACTAGCGGGAGATTACCATACGCAGTATTTT. This translates into CASSQTLAGDYHTQYF.